The clone carrying this T cell receptor beta chain was seen ten or more times. The antigen is not known. Broader study findings: Tumor memory CD4+ T cell TCR gene usage was found to cluster with blood and lymph node memory CD4+ cells and with lymph node naive CD4+ cells. Greatest tumor Treg TCR overlap was with tumor naive CD4+ cells.

CD25-based Treg depletion was applied to purified naive CD4+ T cells. Constant-region reverse primers amplified full-length variable regions, followed by semi-nested Nested Universal Primer A PCR. Via MiXCR, TCRdb re-called the 5' RACE reads, giving one row per CDR3 protein. Counted here are 53,000 or so distinct CDR3 sequences, about 24% occurring once; the ten biggest clones make up 3.2%. The V and J ends lost 7 bases and 4 bases respectively, with 11 bases between them. CDR3 size: 13 residues. This chain links TRBV12-3 or TRBV12-4 with TRBJ2-1; D is possibly TRBD2 (5 bases). Sequencing was performed on tumor-infiltrating naive CD4+ T cells sorted from the breast tumor. The sample's subset: naive CD4+ T cells, CD4+CD45RA+CD25-. This receptor was taken from a female donor with breast cancer. Here the CDR3 reads CASTTGVYNEQFF. The CDR3 nucleotides are TGTGCCAGCACCACCGGGGTGTACAATGAGCAGTTCTTC.